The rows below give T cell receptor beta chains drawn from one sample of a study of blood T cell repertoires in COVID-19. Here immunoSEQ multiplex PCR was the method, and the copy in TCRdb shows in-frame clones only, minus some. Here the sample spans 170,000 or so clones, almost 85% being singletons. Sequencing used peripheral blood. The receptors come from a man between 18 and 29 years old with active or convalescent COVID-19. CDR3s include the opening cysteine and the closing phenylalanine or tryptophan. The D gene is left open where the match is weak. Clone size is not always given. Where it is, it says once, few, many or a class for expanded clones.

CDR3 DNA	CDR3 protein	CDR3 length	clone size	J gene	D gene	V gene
TGTGCCAGCAGTTTTCCCCGAAGCGGGAGGGCGTACGAGCAGTACTTC	CASSFPRSGRAYEQYF	16	once	TRBJ2-7	TRBD2	TRBV6-2/TRBV6-3
TGTGCCAGCAGCTCATTAGCGGCGAACACCGGGGAGCTGTTTTTT	CASSSLAANTGELFF	15	.	TRBJ2-2	.	TRBV7-9
TGCGCCAGCAGCTTGGTGGTGACTAGCGGCACCGGGGAGCTGTTTTTT	CASSLVVTSGTGELFF	16	.	TRBJ2-2	TRBD2	TRBV5-1
TGTGCCAGCAGCTTAGGAGGCTCTGGGGCCAACGTCCTGACTTTC	CASSLGGSGANVLTF	15	.	TRBJ2-6	.	TRBV11-2
TGTGCCAGCGCGCGGGAGATTAGCAATCAGCCCCAGCATTTT	CASAREISNQPQHF	14	.	TRBJ1-5	.	TRBV6-6
TGTGCCAGCAGTTTATTCCAGGGTGTGACCTCTGGGCAGTTCTTC	CASSLFQGVTSGQFF	15	.	TRBJ2-1	.	TRBV27
TGTGCCAGTAGTATAGATACTAGCGGGGTGGACGAGCAGTACTTC	CASSIDTSGVDEQYF	15	.	TRBJ2-7	TRBD2	TRBV19
TGTGCCAGTAGTATACGCGGAGATATGAACACTGAAGCTTTCTTT	CASSIRGDMNTEAFF	15	.	TRBJ1-1	.	TRBV19
TGTGCCAGCAGCCACTTCGTGTGGGAGGGGACCCGGGGTACGCAGTATTTT	CASSHFVWEGTRGTQYF	17	once	TRBJ2-3	TRBD2	TRBV3-1/TRBV3-2
TGCAGCGTTGATCCGGGGATCGGATACAATGAGCAGTTCTTC	CSVDPGIGYNEQFF	14	.	TRBJ2-1	.	TRBV29-1
TGTGCCAGCAGTTTTTACGGACAGGGGGCCGCTGCTAACTATGGCTACACCTTC	CASSFYGQGAAANYGYTF	18	.	TRBJ1-2	TRBD1	TRBV27
TGTGCCAGCAGAAAACCCGGGACAGGGGCCGCCGGCACTGAAGCTTTCTTT	CASRKPGTGAAGTEAFF	17	.	TRBJ1-1	TRBD1	TRBV28
TGTGCCAGCAGTTATACGGCTAACTATGGCTACACCTTC	CASSYTANYGYTF	13	.	TRBJ1-2	.	TRBV6-5
TGCGCCAGCAGTTTTAGCGGGTCCTACAATGAGCAGTTCTTC	CASSFSGSYNEQFF	14	.	TRBJ2-1	TRBD2	TRBV10-1
TGTGCCAGCAGACTGATAATAGCTAACTATGGCTACACCTTC	CASRLIIANYGYTF	14	.	TRBJ1-2	.	TRBV2
TGTGCCAGCAGCTTGGGACTTGGAAACACCATATATTTT	CASSLGLGNTIYF	13	.	TRBJ1-3	.	TRBV5-6
TGCGCCAGCAGCGCCCAGACAGGGCAGTATGGCTACACCTTC	CASSAQTGQYGYTF	14	.	TRBJ1-2	TRBD1	TRBV5-1
TGTGCCAGCAGCCAAGATCAGCAGGGAAATACGCAGTATTTT	CASSQDQQGNTQYF	14	.	TRBJ2-3	.	TRBV14
TGTGCCAGCAGCCCCCATCTGAGGCCTTACGAGCAGTACTTC	CASSPHLRPYEQYF	14	.	TRBJ2-7	.	TRBV25-1
TGTGCCAGCAGACAGGGGGCAGCTAATGAAAAACTGTTTTTT	CASRQGAANEKLFF	14	.	TRBJ1-4	TRBD1	TRBV6-5
TGTGCCAGCAGCCCGGGGCCTAGCGGAAGCACAGATACGCAGTATTTT	CASSPGPSGSTDTQYF	16	.	TRBJ2-3	TRBD2	TRBV5-4
TGTGCCAGCAGTGATGAGGGGAACACTGAAGCTTTCTTT	CASSDEGNTEAFF	13	.	TRBJ1-1	.	TRBV27
TGTGCCAGCAGTGCAATACTAGCGGCGCCCAATTTGGAGCAGTACTTC	CASSAILAAPNLEQYF	16	.	TRBJ2-7	TRBD2	TRBV28
TGTGCCAGCAGCCAAGTGAACCGGGCGCAGGGAGATACGCAGTATTTT	CASSQVNRAQGDTQYF	16	.	TRBJ2-3	.	TRBV4-2
TGCAGTGCTAGTAATGTTTTTGGAGGCGGGAGGGCCGCCTACGAGCAGTACTTC	CSASNVFGGGRAAYEQYF	18	.	TRBJ2-7	TRBD2	TRBV20-1
TGTGCCAGCAGCTTAGGAGGGCTCTACGGCTACACCTTC	CASSLGGLYGYTF	13	.	TRBJ1-2	.	TRBV7-9
TGTGCCAGCAGCCCTAGTGGAGTAGGGGGCCAAGGCACCGGGGAGCTGTTTTTT	CASSPSGVGGQGTGELFF	18	few	TRBJ2-2	TRBD1	TRBV7-3
TGTGCCAGCAGCTCAGCCAGGACAAGGAACACTGAAGCTTTCTTT	CASSSARTRNTEAFF	15	.	TRBJ1-1	.	TRBV7-9
TGCGCCAGCAGCTCCGACAGTACAGGGGGCAATGAGCAGTTCTTC	CASSSDSTGGNEQFF	15	.	TRBJ2-1	TRBD1	TRBV5-1
TGTGCCAGCAGCTTACAGAGAGGCTATGGCTACACCTTC	CASSLQRGYGYTF	13	.	TRBJ1-2	.	TRBV7-3
TGTGCCAGCAGCTTGGTACAGGACTACAATGAGCAGTTCTTC	CASSLVQDYNEQFF	14	.	TRBJ2-1	.	TRBV5-8
TGTGCCAGCAGCTTCATCACAGCTGAATCTCCCCAGCATTTT	CASSFITAESPQHF	14	.	TRBJ1-5	.	TRBV5-6
TGCAGCGCCACACTAGAGTGGGAGACCCAGTACTTC	CSATLEWETQYF	12	.	TRBJ2-5	.	TRBV29-1
TGTGCCAGCAGCTTAGATCACCCAGCGGGAGGTACCGGGGAGCTGTTTTTT	CASSLDHPAGGTGELFF	17	.	TRBJ2-2	TRBD2	TRBV7-6
TGTGCCAGCAGTGATCCCGGGAGGCAGGGCGGCAATCAGCCCCAGCATTTT	CASSDPGRQGGNQPQHF	17	once	TRBJ1-5	.	TRBV6-1
TGCAGCGTTCGGCGGGAACCAAACACAGATACGCAGTATTTT	CSVRREPNTDTQYF	14	.	TRBJ2-3	.	TRBV29-1
TGTGCCAGCAGCTTTCGACAGGGATTGAATACGCAGTATTTT	CASSFRQGLNTQYF	14	.	TRBJ2-3	TRBD1	TRBV11-2
TGTGCCAGCAGCAGGCCAGGGGGCATCTACGAGCAGTACTTC	CASSRPGGIYEQYF	14	few	TRBJ2-7	TRBD1	TRBV7-9
TGTGCCAGCAGCCCTAGGGACAGGGACACTGAAGCTTTCTTT	CASSPRDRDTEAFF	14	.	TRBJ1-1	TRBD1	TRBV3-1/TRBV3-2
TGTGCCAGCAGCTTACGCCTGAGCTCCTATAATTCACCCCTCCACTTT	CASSLRLSSYNSPLHF	16	.	TRBJ1-6	.	TRBV11-1
TGTGCCAGCAGCCAACTTGATTTTGTGGGCAGTCCCACAGATACGCAGTATTTT	CASSQLDFVGSPTDTQYF	18	.	TRBJ2-3	.	TRBV3-1/TRBV3-2
TGTGCCAGCAGCCAAGAAGGGCGTAGCGGGGGGGTAGATGAGCAGTTCTTC	CASSQEGRSGGVDEQFF	17	.	TRBJ2-1	TRBD2	TRBV4-2
TGTGCCAGCAGCTTAGTCCCCAGTCGGGGAATTCGGGAGACCCAGTACTTC	CASSLVPSRGIRETQYF	17	.	TRBJ2-5	.	TRBV11-2
TGTGCCAGCAGGCAGAAAGCGGATGGCTACACCTTC	CASRQKADGYTF	12	.	TRBJ1-2	.	TRBV25-1
TGTGCCAGCTCACCGACACTAGCGTCCCTGGGGACGGACGAGCAGTACTTC	CASSPTLASLGTDEQYF	17	once	TRBJ2-7	TRBD2	TRBV18
TGTGCCAGCAAGGTGAACAGGGCGAACACTGAAGCTTTCTTT	CASKVNRANTEAFF	14	.	TRBJ1-1	.	TRBV28
TGTGCCAGCAGCCGAGCAGGGGGCAATCAGCCCCAGCATTTT	CASSRAGGNQPQHF	14	once	TRBJ1-5	.	TRBV7-8
TGTGCCAGCAGTCGCACTAGCGAATTTGAGCAGTTCTTC	CASSRTSEFEQFF	13	once	TRBJ2-1	TRBD2	TRBV5-8
TGTGCCAGTACCCCACGACAGGGGTATAGAAACACCATATATTTT	CASTPRQGYRNTIYF	15	few	TRBJ1-3	TRBD1	TRBV19
TGTGCCAGCAGCCAAGAAAATTTCCCCGACAGCACCTACGAGCAGTACTTC	CASSQENFPDSTYEQYF	17	.	TRBJ2-7	.	TRBV4-2
TGTGCCAGCAGCAAAACCCAGGGGGACACCGGGGAGCTATTTTTT	CASSKTQGDTGELFF	15	.	TRBJ2-2	TRBD1	TRBV7-7
TGTGCCAGCAGCTTAGCAGGGGCTACCTCTGGAAACACCATATATTTT	CASSLAGATSGNTIYF	16	.	TRBJ1-3	.	TRBV7-6
TGTGCCAGTGGCCGTCCGGGACAGGGGAGGTCTGGGGCCAACGTCCTGACTTTC	CASGRPGQGRSGANVLTF	18	.	TRBJ2-6	TRBD1	TRBV19
TGTGCCAGCTCACCACGGGTCCTAGCGGGGGGGCAGGCGCACAATGAGCAGTTCTTC	CASSPRVLAGGQAHNEQFF	19	.	TRBJ2-1	TRBD2	TRBV18
TGTGCCAGCAGCTGGACAGAGACTAACTATGGCTACACCTTC	CASSWTETNYGYTF	14	.	TRBJ1-2	.	TRBV5-6
TGTGCCTGGAGTGTAGGCGGGGATAATGAAAAACTGTTTTTT	CAWSVGGDNEKLFF	14	.	TRBJ1-4	.	TRBV30
TGTGCCAGCAGCTTGGTCAGCCAAGAGACCCAGTACTTC	CASSLVSQETQYF	13	.	TRBJ2-5	.	TRBV5-4